This T cell receptor (beta chain) was observed in a study of shared clonotypes between healthy human individuals. Study background: Plates per donor: three CD4 naive, three CD4 memory, two CD8 naive, one CD8 memory. Study-wide points: In general, naive subsets displayed greater estimated richness than memory subsets did.

Germline V gene lookup returns CDR1 SGHTA and CDR2 FQGTGA. The CDR3 has 15 residues. The V gene end was trimmed by 5 bases and the J gene end by 0 bases; junction bases not matched to a gene: 5. The data were produced by immunoSEQ multiplex PCR, yet TCRdb's version contains in-frame clones alone and is incomplete. The sample records roughly 1,000,000 clones, approximately 80% being singletons. This clone was observed a few times. Its specificity is unknown. V usage is TRBV7-3 and J usage is TRBJ2-3; 7 bases are shared with TRBD2. Sample: memory CD4+ T cells from PBMCs. The subset denotes: CD45RA-negative fraction. The receptor's source is a man between 18 and 35 years old in good health. Some clones in this sample may be carry-over from other donors' samples. This chain's CDR3 is CASSDLAASTDTQYF. The CDR3 DNA is TGTGCCAGCAGCGATCTAGCGGCTAGCACAGATACGCAGTATTTT.